Below, 11 T cell receptor beta chains from the same sample are listed, as sequenced in a study of cytomegalovirus exposure and HLA in healthy donors (dated 2017 in TCRdb). Library preparation used the immunoSEQ multiplex PCR assay. A mixture of 60 forward primers for TCR Vbeta segments and 13 reverse primers for TCR Jbeta segments was used in the multiplex PCR. In its TCRdb copy, this immuneACCESS table keeps in-frame sequences only and misses some clones. Where compared with another copy, unresolved V genes explain less than half of these, and the others have no known cause. The sample's table lists a count of 55,000 to 70,000 clones. The ten largest clonotypes hold approximately 2.4% of the sample. The sequenced sample was PBMCs. These receptors originate from a female donor in good health and CMV-seropositive.

This chain connects TRBV28 to TRBJ1-5; 9 nucleotides line up with TRBD1. CDR3 length equals 17 residues. Trimming took 3 bases from V and 6 from J; bases not matched to a gene: 12. Germline V lookup: CDR1 MDHEN, CDR2 SYDVKM. The CDR3 here is CASSFDTGGADGQPQHF. CDR3 DNA sequence: TGTGCCAGCAGTTTCGATACAGGGGGCGCGGATGGTCAGCCCCAGCATTTT.

This chain connects TRBV27 to TRBJ1-2; D ambiguous. CDR1 is MNHEY and CDR2 is SMNVEV in the germline V gene (reference sequence). Trimming took off 5 bases at V and 4 bases at J, with 17 bases between the two ends. This CDR3 has 15 residues. CDR3 DNA: TGTGCCAGCAGTAGATCCCAGTCAGTTGGCTATGGCTACACCTTC. This codes for CASSRSQSVGYGYTF.

For the CDR3, the DNA is TGTGCCAGCAGTGAACGTGGTCAGGGAAAGACCCAGTACTTC. Protein sequence: CASSERGQGKTQYF. The rearrangement links TRBV2 to TRBJ2-5; maybe TRBD1 (5 bases). Trimming cost V 2 bases and J 6 bases, with 13 bases left between them. Germline lookup yields CDR1 SNHLY and CDR2 FYNNEI. The CDR3 has 14 residues.

The gene calls are TRBV5-4 and TRBJ2-1; TRBD1 might be the D (6 bases). V was cut by 3 bases and J by 7 bases, with 8 bases left in between. Germline CDR1 is SGHNT and CDR2 is YYREEE (reference sequence). This CDR3 has 12 amino acids. The DNA of the CDR3 is TGTGCCAGCAGCTCACAGGGTAATGAGCAGTTCTTC. Protein product: CASSSQGNEQFF.

The rearrangement links TRBV7-2 to TRBJ1-4; D possibly corresponds to TRBD1 (5 bases). Germline V gene lookup returns CDR1 SGHTA and CDR2 FQGNSA. Trimming took 4 bases from V and 7 from J, leaving 10 bases between them. The length of the CDR3 is 13 residues. As DNA, the CDR3 is TGTGCCAGCAGCTCAGGGTGGGCTGAAAAACTGTTTTTT. Residues: CASSSGWAEKLFF.

CDR3: CASSVDQTVTEAFF. CDR3 in DNA: TGTGCCAGCAGCGTAGATCAGACAGTCACTGAAGCTTTCTTT. The rearrangement links TRBV9 to TRBJ1-1; D perhaps matches TRBD1 (5 bases). Germline assignment: CDR1 SGDLS and CDR2 YYNGEE. The CDR3 length is 14 residues. V was cut by 0 bases and J by 4 bases, with 10 bases left in between.

The chain carries TRBV10-3 and TRBJ1-4; D remains unclear. CDR1 and CDR2 (germline): ENHRY, SYGVKD. This CDR3 is 16 amino acids long. V lost 2 bases and J lost 4, with 14 bases in between. CDR3 coding DNA: TGTGCCATCAGTGAGGGCGTGTCCGGGAATAATGAAAAACTGTTTTTT. It is translated as CAISEGVSGNNEKLFF.

The chain combines TRBV19 with TRBJ1-2, with 8 bases fitting TRBD1. The V and J ends lost 7 bases and 4 bases, in that order; junction bases with no gene match: 11. The CDR3 has 15 residues. Germline CDR1 LNHDA, CDR2 SQIVND (reference sequence). CDR3 DNA: TGTGCCAGTACAACAGGGGGAAAACGGGGCTATGGCTACACCTTC. This translates into CASTTGGKRGYGYTF. The entire variable domain, with the rest obtained from reference TRBV19 and TRBJ1-2, is as follows: DGGITQSPKYLFRKEGQNVTLSCEQNLNHDAMYWYRQDPGQGLRLIYYSQIVNDFQKGDIAEGYSVSREKKESFPLTVTSAQKNPTAFYLCASTTGGKRGYGYTFGSGTRLTVV.

The chain combines TRBV19 with TRBJ2-7, with TRBD1 identical over 9 bases. Germline V gene data show CDR1 as LNHDA and CDR2 as SQIVND (reference sequence). There are 16 residues in the CDR3. V lost 6 bases to trimming and J lost 1 base; unmatched junction nucleotides: 10. In nucleotides, the CDR3 is TGTGCCAGTAGCCTCGGGACAGGGCCCCCTTCCTACGAGCAGTACTTC. It translates to CASSLGTGPPSYEQYF.

The rearrangement links TRBV30 to TRBJ2-7; D might be TRBD1 (6 bases). Germline values: CDR1 GTSNPN, CDR2 SVGIG (reference sequence). The CDR3 loop spans 14 amino acids. The V and J ends lost 8 bases and 2 bases respectively, with 19 bases between them. CDR3 in amino acids: CAQKKDSLAYEQYF. The CDR3 DNA reads TGTGCCCAGAAGAAGGACAGCCTAGCCTACGAGCAGTACTTC. Complete variable domain (other parts from reference TRBV30 and TRBJ2-7): SQTIHQWPATLVQPVGSPLSLECTVEGTSNPNLYWYRQAAGRGLQLLFYSVGIGQISSEVPQNLSASRPQDRQFILSSKKLLLSDSGFYLCAQKKDSLAYEQYFGPGTRLTVT.

This rearrangement joins TRBV18 to TRBJ2-7; 8 bases fit TRBD1. CDR1 is KGHSH, CDR2 LQKENI, per germline. Losses at the gene ends were 6 bases for V and 0 bases for J; bases not matched to a gene: 4. The CDR3 spans 14 residues. The CDR3 nucleotides are TGTGCCAGCTCGCCAGGACAGGGCTCCTACGAGCAGTACTTC. It translates to CASSPGQGSYEQYF. The whole variable domain, filled in from reference TRBV18 and TRBJ2-7, reads NAGVMQNPRHLVRRRGQEARLRCSPMKGHSHVYWYRQLPEEGLKFMVYLQKENIIDESGMPKERFSAEFPKEGPSILRIQQVVRGDSAAYFCASSPGQGSYEQYFGPGTRLTVT.